Following are 17 T cell receptor beta chains from one sample sequenced in a study of blood T cells in healthy people across ages. For the second PCR, which ran for about 6 to 12 cycles, a sample-barcoded 5' primer and a J-beta primer mix were used. One entry per CDR3 protein results from TCRdb running MiXCR on the 5' RACE reads. The data contain about 640,000 distinct CDR3 sequences, 45% to 65% of them singletons. Material: blood. The source is a man aged 55 to 70 in good health.

The chain has TRBV6-1 and TRBJ2-7; 9 bases map to TRBD2. Looked up from germline, CDR1 is MNHNS and CDR2 is SASEGT. This CDR3 region has 15 residues. The V and J ends lost 1 base and 2 bases, in that order; junction bases with no gene match: 3. The CDR3 DNA sequence: TGTGCCAGCAGTGAAGAGGGCGGGGGGGCCTACGAGCAGTACTTC. Amino acid sequence: CASSEEGGGAYEQYF.

This clonotype was seen many times. The genes are TRBV6-4 and TRBJ1-1; D remains ambiguous. CDR3 length equals 13 residues. V was pared by 4 bases and J by 1 base, with 7 bases between. Germline V gene sequence: CDR1 MRHNA, CDR2 SNTAGT. CDR3 in amino acids: CASSVGTNTEAFF. The CDR3 region has the DNA TGTGCCAGCAGTGTGGGCACGAACACTGAAGCTTTCTTT.

This clonotype was counted only a few times. This chain uses TRBV7-2 with TRBJ2-1; D is unresolved. The CDR3 covers 14 residues. The V and J ends lost 6 bases and 3 bases respectively, with 12 bases between them. From germline, CDR1 is SGHTA and CDR2 FQGNSA. CDR3 region: CASRPTTDYNEQFF. The CDR3 DNA reads as TGTGCCAGCAGACCCACTACCGACTACAATGAGCAGTTCTTC.

There are a few counts of this clonotype. V is TRBV12-3 or TRBV12-4 and J is TRBJ1-5; D not certain. The CDR3 contains 13 residues. Trimming left V 2 bases short and J 4 bases short, with 6 bases between. In DNA, the CDR3 is TGTGCCAGCAGTTTAACAGAAAATCAGCCCCAGCATTTT. Its protein is CASSLTENQPQHF.

This chain links TRBV3-1 with TRBJ2-7; 8 nucleotides line up with TRBD2. This CDR3 comprises 14 residues. V shed 4 bases and J 7 bases; nucleotides not matched to a gene: 9. The germline gives CDR1 LGHDT, CDR2 YNNKEL (reference sequence). The CDR3, as DNA: TGTGCCAGCAGCCTCCCTAGCGGGCGGGGTGAGCAGTACTTC. Encoded protein: CASSLPSGRGEQYF.

Concerning this clonotype: Germline is not matched at one junction end, which may reflect a read error. J is TRBJ2-1 and V is TRBV19; perhaps TRBD2 as D (6 bases). The CDR3 spans 14 residues. Germline assignment: CDR1 LNHDA and CDR2 SQIVND (reference sequence). The CDR3 DNA sequence: TGTGCCGGTAGTAAGGAGGGTGGTCACAATGAGCAGTTCTTC. It yields the protein CAGSKEGGHNEQFF.

This clonotype was observed a few times. V is TRBV5-1 and J is TRBJ2-7; possibly TRBD1 for D (5 bases). The germline V gene has CDR1 SGHRS and CDR2 YFSETQ. This CDR3 contains 17 residues. V was pared by 0 bases and J by 3 bases, with 19 bases between. DNA for the CDR3: TGCGCCAGCAGCTTGGTTTCACGGACAACCCGAGGCTACGAGCAGTACTTC. Amino acids: CASSLVSRTTRGYEQYF.

This clonotype was recorded many times. The CDR3: CASSLDRATGEQYF. The CDR3 DNA reads as TGTGCCAGCAGCTTAGATAGGGCCACTGGCGAGCAGTACTTC. V gene TRBV11-2 combines with J gene TRBJ2-7; D is unresolved. The germline V gene has CDR1 SGHAT and CDR2 FQNNGV. Trimming pared 0 bases from V and 6 bases from J, leaving 12 bases between. This CDR3 contains 14 residues.

The gene calls are TRBV6-5 and TRBJ1-5; 7 nucleotides match TRBD1. J was trimmed by 2 bases and V by 6 bases; bases with no gene match: 10. The germline V gene has CDR1 MNHEY and CDR2 SVGAGI. The length of the CDR3 is 16 residues. DNA of the CDR3: TGTGCCAGCAGCCGGGACAGTTTAAGTGGCAATCAGCCCCAGCATTTT. Protein product: CASSRDSLSGNQPQHF.

This clonotype occurred many times. J is TRBJ2-5 and V is TRBV29-1, with a tentative D call TRBD1 (5 bases). There are 13 residues in the CDR3. The V and J ends lost 2 bases and 5 bases respectively, with 12 bases between them. Germline values: CDR1 SQVTM, CDR2 ANQGSEA. CDR3 in DNA: TGCAGCGTTGAACCCAGGGTTCGTGAGACCCAGTACTTC. It encodes CSVEPRVRETQYF.

This chain connects TRBV5-1 to TRBJ2-6, with 8 nucleotides matching TRBD1. The CDR3 contains 14 residues. The germline V gene encodes CDR1 SGHRS and CDR2 YFSETQ. Germline trimming cut 0 bases from V and 9 bases from J; bases unmatched to any gene: 2. The CDR3 nucleotides are TGCGCCAGCAGCTTGGGACAGGGGAACAACGTCCTGACTTTC. Translated, it gives CASSLGQGNNVLTF.

The J gene is TRBJ1-3, the V gene TRBV10-3; perhaps TRBD1 as D (5 bases). The CDR3 has 15 residues. V was trimmed by 3 bases and J by 4 bases, leaving 13 bases between them. From germline, CDR1 is ENHRY and CDR2 SYGVKD. The CDR3 region is CAISEGRGQGNTIYF. The CDR3 DNA reads as TGTGCCATCAGTGAAGGAAGGGGCCAAGGAAACACCATATATTTT.

This clonotype appeared a single time. This chain connects TRBV9 to TRBJ1-2; D is ambiguous. The CDR3 is 15 residues long. In germline, CDR1 is SGDLS, CDR2 YYNGEE. Trimming removed 0 bases from V and 0 bases from J, with 9 bases in between. The CDR3 sequence: CASSVGAAANYGYTF. CDR3 DNA: TGTGCCAGCAGCGTAGGTGCAGCCGCTAACTATGGCTACACCTTC. Supplemented by reference TRBV9 and TRBJ1-2, the full variable domain reads DSGVTQTPKHLITATGQRVTLRCSPRSGDLSVYWYQQSLDQGLQFLIQYYNGEERAKGNILERFSAQQFPDLHSELNLSSLELGDSALYFCASSVGAAANYGYTFGSGTRLTVV.

A few counts support this clonotype. CDR3 coding DNA: TGTGCCAGCAGCTTCACAGGGGCCCGCTACAATGAGCAGTTCTTC. Translation: CASSFTGARYNEQFF. The chain carries TRBV7-2 and TRBJ2-1; 7 nucleotides agree with TRBD1. The CDR3 has 15 amino acids. V lost 3 bases to trimming and J lost 3 bases; unmatched junction nucleotides: 5. Germline V CDR1 and CDR2: SGHTA, FQGNSA.

The V call is TRBV14, the J call TRBJ2-5, with 9 positions matching TRBD2. Germline assignment: CDR1 SGHDN and CDR2 FVKESK. CDR3 length equals 15 residues. V shed 4 bases, J shed 4 bases, and the junction held 7 bases outside the gene matches. The CDR3 loop reads CASSRVAGETETQYF. CDR3 coding DNA: TGTGCCAGCAGCCGAGTAGCGGGGGAGACAGAGACCCAGTACTTC.

The chain joins TRBV5-4 to TRBJ2-5; D not certain. Germline V gene sequence: CDR1 SGHNT, CDR2 YYREEE (reference sequence). The CDR3 runs 13 residues. V was pared by 4 bases and J by 5 bases, with 12 bases between. The CDR3 region has the DNA TGTGCCAGCAGCCAGGACCAGAGGGAGACCCAGTACTTC. It codes for CASSQDQRETQYF.

The chain recombines TRBV6-1 with TRBJ1-6; D perhaps matches TRBD1 (6 bases). The CDR3 is made up of 16 amino acids. V lost 8 bases to trimming and J lost 7 bases, with 21 bases between them. Germline values: CDR1 MNHNS, CDR2 SASEGT. The CDR3 sequence: CASRWDVGQQNSPLHF. The CDR3 coding sequence is TGTGCCAGCCGATGGGACGTCGGACAGCAGAATTCACCCCTCCACTTT.